These 29 T cell receptor beta chains were sequenced from one sample in a study of Ad26.COV2.S vaccination and SARS-CoV-2 variants. Indicated treatment: 15 to 20 received Ad26.COV2.S at low or high dose, single or two shots; 5 received placebo; per-sample allocation not given. The study sampled participants on day 63 after the first vaccine or placebo injection. Measured with immunoSEQ multiplex PCR; TCRdb has only the in-frame clones, and not every one. The sample lists around 300,000 clones, roughly 90% occurring once. This sample comprised peripheral blood, obtained in a trial of Ad26.COV2.S vaccine versus placebo. These receptors all stem from a person aged 18-60 years who received the Ad26.COV2.S COVID-19 vaccine or a placebo.

The gene calls are TRBV10-1 and TRBJ2-5, with 11 positions matching TRBD2. The CDR3 runs 17 residues. V was clipped by 6 bases and J by 5 bases; unmatched bases: 14. The germline V gene encodes CDR1 WNHNN and CDR2 SYGVQD (reference sequence). The CDR3 loop is CASSQVGLAGGLETQYF. DNA for the CDR3: TGCGCCAGCAGCCAAGTTGGTTTAGCGGGGGGGCTGGAGACCCAGTACTTC.

The chain combines TRBV7-9 with TRBJ1-1; D is unclear. Deletions cut 5 bases from V and 5 bases from J, with 21 bases between. The CDR3 has 16 amino acids. Germline V lookup: CDR1 SEHNR, CDR2 FQNEAQ (reference sequence). CDR3 region: CASSSPVTIRKTEAFF. CDR3 DNA sequence: TGTGCCAGCAGCAGCCCGGTAACCATCAGAAAGACTGAAGCTTTCTTT.

This rearrangement joins TRBV28 to TRBJ2-5; a possible D gene is TRBD1 (6 bases). The CDR3 sequence is 14 residues long. Germline V CDR1 and CDR2: MDHEN, SYDVKM. V dropped 6 bases and J dropped 0 bases, with 11 bases sitting between them. The CDR3 DNA follows: TGTGCCAGCAGATCCGACAGGAACCAAGAGACCCAGTACTTC. Residues: CASRSDRNQETQYF.

V gene TRBV6-5 combines with J gene TRBJ1-4, with TRBD1 as a possible D gene (5 bases). Germline-derived CDR1 and CDR2 are MNHEY and SVGAGI. CDR3 length: 14 amino acids. Trimming stripped 4 bases from V and 7 bases from J, with 13 bases between. The CDR3 loop reads CASSFGGESEKLFF. The CDR3 region has the DNA TGTGCCAGCAGTTTCGGGGGGGAAAGTGAAAAACTGTTTTTT.

The gene calls are TRBV13 and TRBJ1-2, with 12 bases matching TRBD1. Germline values: CDR1 PRHDT, CDR2 FYEKMQ (reference sequence). This CDR3 region has 14 residues. Trimming cost V 3 bases and J 7 bases; bases outside gene matches: 3. CDR3 coding DNA: TGTGCCAGCAGCTTCGGGACAGGGGGCGGTGGCTACACCTTC. Translating gives CASSFGTGGGGYTF.

This clone was counted once. The CDR3 sequence is CATGQDNSPLHF. CDR3 coding DNA: TGTGCCACCGGACAGGATAATTCACCCCTCCACTTT. The rearrangement joins TRBV13 to TRBJ1-6, with 7 bases lining up with TRBD1. Germline V gene sequence: CDR1 PRHDT, CDR2 FYEKMQ (reference sequence). The CDR3 runs 12 residues. V was pared by 10 bases and J by 5 bases, with 2 bases of the junction left unmatched.

The J gene is TRBJ2-3, the V gene TRBV11-2, with D perhaps assigned TRBD1 or TRBD2 (6 bases each). Germline V gene lookup returns CDR1 SGHAT and CDR2 FQNNGV. This CDR3 has 14 residues. V lost 6 bases to trimming and J lost 4 bases, with 14 bases between them. CDR3 sequence reads: CASRFGGNADTQYF. The CDR3 DNA reads TGTGCCAGCAGGTTCGGGGGCAACGCAGATACGCAGTATTTT.

The rearrangement links TRBV19 to TRBJ2-4; 7 nucleotides align to TRBD2. CDR1 and CDR2 (germline): LNHDA, SQIVND (reference sequence). With V trimmed by 6 bases and J by 3 bases, 11 bases remained unmatched. This CDR3 has 16 amino acids. Written as DNA, the CDR3 is TGTGCCAGTAGACTGGACGACCCGGGGGGCAAAAACATTCAGTACTTC. This codes for CASRLDDPGGKNIQYF.

The J gene is TRBJ2-3, the V gene TRBV9, with D perhaps matching TRBD1 or TRBD2 (5 bases each). The CDR3 loop spans 16 amino acids. The germline gives CDR1 SGDLS, CDR2 YYNGEE. V lost 3 bases to trimming and J lost 3 bases, with 17 bases between them. The CDR3 region is CASSDEGHGITDTQYF. In DNA form, the CDR3 reads TGTGCCAGCAGCGACGAGGGGCACGGTATTACAGATACGCAGTATTTT.

The rearrangement links TRBV5-1 to TRBJ2-1; 7 nucleotides agree with TRBD2. The CDR3 extends over 18 amino acids. In germline, CDR1 is SGHRS, CDR2 YFSETQ. Unmatched junction bases numbered 17, after V lost 4 bases and J lost 4 bases. The CDR3 DNA is TGCGCCAGCAGCCGCGATATTCACGTGGGGGGGAAGTACAATGAGCAGTTCTTC. It yields the protein CASSRDIHVGGKYNEQFF.

The chain carries TRBV29-1 and TRBJ2-3; TRBD2 agrees at 11 bases. The CDR3 loop spans 19 amino acids. V was pared by 1 base and J by 2 bases, with 14 bases of the junction left unmatched. CDR1 is SQVTM and CDR2 is ANQGSEA in the germline V gene. The CDR3 spells CSVEGILSGRAGDTDTQYF. The CDR3 region has the DNA TGCAGCGTTGAAGGGATTCTTAGCGGGAGGGCCGGGGACACAGATACGCAGTATTTT.

This chain connects TRBV6-5 to TRBJ2-5, with D possibly TRBD1 on 6 matching bases. Germline CDR1 MNHEY, CDR2 SVGAGI. The CDR3 is 16 residues long. V was cut by 0 bases and J by 5 bases, with 16 bases left in between. The CDR3 region is CASSYSIGLTGETQYF. As DNA, the CDR3 is TGTGCCAGCAGTTACTCGATAGGCCTCACAGGGGAGACCCAGTACTTC.

A note on this clone: The same CDR3 also results from other DNA sequences found in this sample. The chain joins TRBV13 to TRBJ1-1; D gene uncertain. The CDR3 sequence is 12 residues long. Deletions cut 5 bases from V and 1 base from J, with 5 bases between. Germline loops: CDR1 PRHDT, CDR2 FYEKMQ (reference sequence). The CDR3 spells CASSPQNTEAFF. The CDR3 nucleotides read TGTGCCAGCAGCCCGCAGAACACTGAAGCTTTCTTT.

The rearrangement links TRBV3-1 (or the pseudogene TRBV3-2) to TRBJ2-1; 8 bases are a match to TRBD2. Trimming took 1 base from V and 8 from J; bases not matched to a gene: 7. This CDR3 comprises 15 residues. CDR1 is LGHDT and CDR2 is YNNKEL in the germline V gene (reference sequence). The CDR3 bases are TGTGCCAGCAGCCAAGGGCCAGCGGGAGCTTATGAGCAGTTCTTC. Translation gives CASSQGPAGAYEQFF.

This sequence joins TRBV5-1 and TRBJ2-2; a possible D gene is TRBD1 (7 bases). V lost 6 bases to trimming and J lost 4 bases, with 16 bases between them. The CDR3 totals 15 residues. CDR1 SGHRS and CDR2 YFSETQ come from the germline V gene. The CDR3 DNA sequence: TGCGCCAGCAAAGCAGGGGGGCATGTCACCGGGGAGCTGTTTTTT. It yields the protein CASKAGGHVTGELFF.

The V gene is TRBV12-3 or TRBV12-4, the J gene TRBJ2-3; no reliable D call. This CDR3 comprises 11 residues. Deletions cut 2 bases from V and 5 bases from J, with 2 bases between. The CDR3 nucleotides read TGTGCCAGCAGTTTAAGAGATACGCAGTATTTT. It encodes CASSLRDTQYF.

The table lists this clone with a count of one. This chain uses TRBV11-2 with TRBJ1-1, with D possibly being TRBD1 (6 bases). The CDR3 spans 13 residues. The germline CDR1 and CDR2 sequences are SGHAT and FQNNGV. V lost 5 bases to trimming and J lost 5 bases, with 12 bases between them. CDR3 sequence: CASSGQPGTEAFF. The CDR3 nucleotides read TGTGCCAGCAGCGGACAGCCTGGGACTGAAGCTTTCTTT.

V gene TRBV5-8 combines with J gene TRBJ1-5; 10 bases line up with TRBD1. Germline CDR1 SGHTS, CDR2 YDEGEE. The CDR3 is made up of 17 amino acids. After removal of 2 bases from V and 2 bases from J, the junction contained 7 bases not matched to a gene. In DNA, the CDR3 is TGTGCCAGCAGCTTAATCCGGGACAGGGGTGGCAATCAGCCCCAGCATTTT. Translated: CASSLIRDRGGNQPQHF.

This sequence joins TRBV6-2 or TRBV6-3 and TRBJ1-1; tentative D call: TRBD1 (6 bases). CDR1 is MNHEY and CDR2 is SVGEGT in the germline V gene. The V end lost 4 bases, the J end lost 1 base, and 19 bases lay between the germline ends. The length of the CDR3 is 17 residues. In DNA form, the CDR3 reads TGTGCCAGCAGTTCGCACCCAGGGGCAGGGCCGAACACTGAAGCTTTCTTT. It encodes CASSSHPGAGPNTEAFF.

V is TRBV15 and J is TRBJ2-1; the D gene is possibly TRBD1 (5 bases). Trimming pared 6 bases from V and 5 bases from J, leaving 11 bases between. This CDR3 has 13 amino acids. Germline V lookup: CDR1 LNHNV, CDR2 YYDKDF (reference sequence). CDR3 DNA sequence: TGTGCCACCAGGCCAGGGCCACACAATGAGCAGTTCTTC. It codes for CATRPGPHNEQFF.

DNA for the CDR3: TGTGCCAGCAGCCTGGGACAGCCCTACGAGCAGTACTTC. It specifies CASSLGQPYEQYF. The rearrangement joins TRBV13 to TRBJ2-7; 7 positions agree with TRBD1. CDR1 and CDR2 from the germline V gene are PRHDT and FYEKMQ (reference sequence). J lost 2 bases, V lost 5 bases, and 3 bases had no gene match. This CDR3 is 13 amino acids long.

The V call is TRBV2, the J call TRBJ2-1, with a weak D call TRBD2 (5 bases). Germline CDR1 reads SNHLY; CDR2 reads FYNNEI. The CDR3 extends over 12 amino acids. V was cut by 6 bases and J by 8 bases, with 11 bases left in between. Written as DNA, the CDR3 is TGTGCCAGCAGCTGGAGGATCGATGAGCAGTTCTTC. As protein: CASSWRIDEQFF.

The CDR3: CASKSGGTEAFF. The CDR3 bases are TGTGCCAGTAAGTCGGGGGGCACTGAAGCTTTCTTT. The V and J genes are TRBV19 and TRBJ1-1, with a tentative D call TRBD1 (5 bases). Trimming took off 7 bases at V and 4 bases at J, with 10 bases between the two ends. The germline V gene has CDR1 LNHDA and CDR2 SQIVND (reference sequence). This CDR3 is 12 amino acids long.

The rearrangement uses TRBV9 and TRBJ2-1, with 8 bases that match TRBD2. V lost 3 bases and J lost 3; bases outside the gene matches: 20. The germline gives CDR1 SGDLS, CDR2 YYNGEE. This CDR3 comprises 20 residues. The CDR3 loop is CASSGDPQREPTLVYNEQFF. Here the CDR3 DNA reads TGTGCCAGCAGCGGAGACCCCCAGCGGGAGCCCACCTTGGTCTACAATGAGCAGTTCTTC. The full variable domain, with the rest looked up from reference TRBV9 and TRBJ2-1, is DSGVTQTPKHLITATGQRVTLRCSPRSGDLSVYWYQQSLDQGLQFLIQYYNGEERAKGNILERFSAQQFPDLHSELNLSSLELGDSALYFCASSGDPQREPTLVYNEQFFGPGTRLTVL.

CDR3 protein: CASSDRETRSYEQYV. The DNA for the CDR3 is TGTGCCAGCAGCGACCGGGAGACCCGCTCCTACGAGCAGTACGTC. The chain uses TRBV28 and TRBJ2-7, with D perhaps TRBD2 (6 bases). V lost 6 bases and J lost 0, with 15 bases in between. There are 15 residues in the CDR3. Germline V CDR1 and CDR2: MDHEN, SYDVKM.

This rearrangement joins TRBV7-2 to TRBJ2-2, with D unclear. The CDR3 runs to 13 residues. CDR1 is SGHTA, CDR2 FQGNSA, per germline. With 4 bases removed from V and 5 bases from J, the gap between germline ends came to 8 bases. The CDR3 spells CASSSPGTGELFF. DNA for the CDR3: TGTGCCAGCAGCTCCCCCGGGACCGGGGAGCTGTTTTTT. The full variable domain, its missing parts supplied by reference TRBV7-2 and TRBJ2-2, is GAGVSQSPSNKVTEKGKDVELRCDPISGHTALYWYRQSLGQGLEFLIYFQGNSAPDKSGLPSDRFSAERTGGSVSTLTIQRTQQEDSAVYLCASSSPGTGELFFGEGSRLTVL.

This chain joins TRBV25-1 and TRBJ2-1, with 8 bases matching TRBD2. Germline lookup yields CDR1 MGHDK and CDR2 SYGVNS. The CDR3 is made up of 16 amino acids. Trimming cost V 1 base and J 8 bases; bases outside gene matches: 10. The CDR3: CASSEFRAGVGDEQFF. Written as DNA, the CDR3 is TGTGCCAGCAGTGAATTTAGAGCGGGAGTAGGTGATGAGCAGTTCTTC. Full variable domain (outside the CDR3, taken from reference TRBV25-1 and TRBJ2-1): EADIYQTPRYLVIGTGKKITLECSQTMGHDKMYWYQQDPGMELHLIHYSYGVNSTEKGDLSSESTVSRIRTEHFPLTLESARPSHTSQYLCASSEFRAGVGDEQFFGPGTRLTVL.

The chain couples TRBV28 to TRBJ2-1, with unresolved D. This CDR3 region has 12 residues. Trimming shortened V by 1 base and J by 10 bases, and 8 bases separated the two germline ends. Germline V gene sequence: CDR1 MDHEN, CDR2 SYDVKM. CDR3 residues: CASSLLNYEQFF. The DNA for the CDR3 is TGTGCCAGCAGTTTATTGAACTACGAGCAGTTCTTC. Supplemented by reference TRBV28 and TRBJ2-1, the full variable domain reads DVKVTQSSRYLVKRTGEKVFLECVQDMDHENMFWYRQDPGLGLRLIYFSYDVKMKEKGDIPEGYSVSREKKERFSLILESASTNQTSMYLCASSLLNYEQFFGPGTRLTVL.

This chain connects TRBV4-1 to TRBJ2-3; perhaps TRBD2 as D (6 bases). Germline V lookup: CDR1 MGHRA, CDR2 YSYEKL. The CDR3 spans 14 residues. The ends were cut back, 1 base at V and 6 bases at J, with 11 bases in the middle. CDR3 in amino acids: CASSQGATSDTQYF. The CDR3 nucleotides read TGCGCCAGCAGCCAAGGGGCGACTAGTGATACGCAGTATTTT.